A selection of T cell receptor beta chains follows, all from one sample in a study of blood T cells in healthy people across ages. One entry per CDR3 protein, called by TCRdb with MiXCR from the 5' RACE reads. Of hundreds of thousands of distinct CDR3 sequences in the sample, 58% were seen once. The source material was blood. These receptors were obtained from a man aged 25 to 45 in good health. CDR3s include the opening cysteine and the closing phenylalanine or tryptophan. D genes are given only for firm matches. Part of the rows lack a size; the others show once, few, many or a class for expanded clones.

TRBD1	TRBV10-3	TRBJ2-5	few	CAISELGQGETQYF	TGTGCCATCAGTGAGTTGGGACAGGGAGAGACCCAGTACTTC
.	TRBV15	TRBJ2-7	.	CATSRANRDNWFSYEQYF	TGTGCCACCAGCAGAGCAAACCGGGACAACTGGTTTTCCTACGAGCAGTACTTC
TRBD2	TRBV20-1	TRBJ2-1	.	CSAREELAGEVDEQFF	TGCAGTGCTAGAGAAGAACTAGCGGGAGAAGTCGATGAGCAGTTCTTC
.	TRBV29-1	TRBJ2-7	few	CSVEGGLGSMNYEQYF	TGCAGCGTTGAAGGGGGGCTTGGGTCAATGAACTACGAGCAGTACTTC
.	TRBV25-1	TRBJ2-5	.	CASSELGYLYF	TGTGCCAGCAGTGAATTAGGGTATCTGTACTTC
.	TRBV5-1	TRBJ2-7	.	CASSLPGTSVYEQYF	TGCGCCAGCAGCTTACCCGGGACAAGTGTCTACGAGCAGTACTTC
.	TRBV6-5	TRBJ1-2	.	CASSYGETVDRNGYTF	TGTGCCAGCAGTTACGGCGAGACGGTAGACAGAAATGGCTACACCTTC
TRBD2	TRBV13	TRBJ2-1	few	CASHSGGGLAENEQFF	TGTGCCAGCCACTCGGGGGGAGGGCTAGCGGAAAATGAGCAGTTCTTC
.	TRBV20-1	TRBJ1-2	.	CSARSGRSYGYTF	TGCAGTGCTAGGTCGGGGCGTAGCTATGGCTACACCTTC
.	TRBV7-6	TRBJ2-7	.	CASSLATVGEQYF	TGTGCCAGCAGCTTAGCCACCGTGGGGGAGCAGTACTTC
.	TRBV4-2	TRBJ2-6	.	CASSVRKGGAAGANVLTF	TGTGCCAGCAGTGTAAGAAAGGGGGGGGCAGCTGGGGCCAACGTCCTGACTTTC
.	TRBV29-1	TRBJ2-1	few	CSVTLRDKYNEQFF	TGCAGCGTTACCCTACGCGATAAGTACAATGAGCAGTTCTTC
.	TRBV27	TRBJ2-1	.	CASSQTRLTSNEQFF	TGTGCCAGCAGCCAAACCCGACTAACCAGCAATGAGCAGTTCTTC
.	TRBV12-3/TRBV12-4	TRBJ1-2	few	CASSLGPGYGYTF	TGTGCCAGCAGTCTGGGACCAGGCTATGGCTACACCTTC
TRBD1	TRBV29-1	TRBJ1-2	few	CSVGEGQGVYGYTF	TGCAGCGTTGGAGAGGGACAGGGAGTCTATGGCTACACCTTC
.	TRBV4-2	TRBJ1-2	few	CASSGDSYGYTF	TGTGCCAGCAGCGGCGACAGCTATGGCTACACCTTC
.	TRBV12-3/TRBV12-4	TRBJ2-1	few	CASKTSPLNEQFF	TGTGCCAGCAAGACTAGTCCCCTGAATGAGCAGTTCTTC
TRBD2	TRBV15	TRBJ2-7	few	CATSRGFGLAIPYEQYF	TGTGCCACCAGCAGAGGCTTCGGACTAGCTATTCCCTACGAGCAGTACTTC
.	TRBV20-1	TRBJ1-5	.	CSAPPAGVGNQPQHF	TGCAGTGCTCCTCCCGCGGGGGTAGGCAATCAGCCCCAGCATTTT
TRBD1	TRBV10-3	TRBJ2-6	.	CAIKSGQGASGANVLTF	TGTGCCATCAAGTCAGGACAGGGGGCGTCTGGGGCCAACGTCCTGACTTTC
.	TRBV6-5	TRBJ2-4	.	CATIDSEKNIQYF	TGTGCCACTATAGACAGCGAGAAAAACATTCAGTACTTC